This TCR beta chain is from a study of blood T cell repertoires in COVID-19. In this sample, this clone turned up once. How the authors handled the data: Counts of nucleated cells, estimated from reference gene primer amplification, were obtained. Some clones are missing from TCRdb's copy, which holds only in-frame ones; the method was immunoSEQ multiplex PCR. The V and J calls and clone size come from that table; D and trimming were worked out from the DNA. The sample contains 120,000 to 150,000 clones, around three quarters of which appear only once. Germline CDR1 and CDR2: SGHVS and FNYEAQ. Between the trimmed V and J ends, which lost 5 bases and 2 bases, there was a span of 12 bases. CDR3 length: 14 amino acids.

This sequence was found in a man aged 45-60 years with active or convalescent COVID-19. The sample was peripheral blood. V and J are TRBV7-6 and TRBJ2-5, with a possible D match to TRBD2 (5 bases). The CDR3 protein is CASSPTRVQETQYF. DNA for the CDR3: TGTGCCAGCAGCCCAACGAGGGTACAAGAGACCCAGTACTTC.